These T cell receptor beta chains were read from a single sample in a study of shared clonotypes between healthy human individuals. Profiling relied on immunoSEQ multiplex PCR, and the TCRdb table lists in-frame clones only, not all of them. The sample has roughly 320,000 clones; around 86% are singletons. The sequenced material came from memory CD8+ T cells sorted from blood. All receptors come from a man aged 18 to 30 in good health. CDR3s include the opening cysteine and the closing phenylalanine or tryptophan. Each record gives: V gene, J gene, clone size, D gene, CDR3 protein, CDR3 DNA. A D gene is named only where the DNA matches it firmly. Size values are once, few and many counts, or a class for expanded clones, and some rows have none.

>TRBV7-8|TRBJ1-5|few|.
CASSAVVAGTFQPQHF
TGTGCCAGCAGCGCCGTCGTGGCAGGGACGTTCCAGCCCCAGCATTTT
>TRBV4-3|TRBJ2-2|.|.
CASSQVESTGELFF
TGCGCCAGCAGCCAGGTCGAGAGCACCGGGGAGCTGTTTTTT
>TRBV7-9|TRBJ2-7|.|.
CASSGTNSYEQYF
TGTGCCAGCTCCGGGACAAACTCCTACGAGCAGTACTTC
>TRBV11-2|TRBJ2-7|.|.
CASSSSTGRPYEQYF
TGTGCCAGCAGCTCGTCGACAGGGAGGCCCTACGAGCAGTACTTC
>TRBV5-1|TRBJ2-3|.|.
CASSLGAGSADTQYF
TGCGCCAGCAGCTTGGGGGCAGGGTCGGCAGATACGCAGTATTTT
>TRBV30|TRBJ1-1|few|.
CAWSDGHGGTEAFF
TGTGCCTGGAGTGACGGACACGGGGGCACTGAAGCTTTCTTT
>TRBV29-1|TRBJ2-1|.|TRBD2
CSVEDVGGSSGRQPTFYNEQFF
TGCAGCGTTGAAGATGTGGGTGGATCTAGCGGGAGACAGCCTACTTTCTACAATGAGCAGTTCTTC
>TRBV13|TRBJ1-1|.|.
CASSPHLQGAWNTEAFF
TGTGCCAGCAGCCCCCATCTTCAGGGCGCATGGAACACTGAAGCTTTCTTT
>TRBV7-9|TRBJ2-7|.|.
CASSSKSDYEQYF
TGTGCCAGCAGCTCGAAATCGGACTACGAGCAGTACTTC
>TRBV28|TRBJ2-7|.|.
CASKLNPGTQAYEQYF
TGTGCCAGCAAACTAAATCCCGGGACTCAAGCCTACGAGCAGTACTTC
>TRBV5-1|TRBJ2-7|.|.
CASSPGYEQYF
TGCGCCAGCAGCCCGGGATACGAGCAGTACTTC
>TRBV25-1|TRBJ2-7|.|.
CASRGWEQYF
TGTGCCAGCAGGGGGTGGGAGCAGTACTTC
>TRBV11-2|TRBJ2-1|.|TRBD2
CASSLGLAGGPYNEQFF
TGTGCCAGCAGCCTAGGACTAGCGGGGGGGCCCTACAATGAGCAGTTCTTC
>TRBV4-1|TRBJ1-2|.|TRBD1
CASTMDRAYGYGYTF
TGCGCCAGCACTATGGACAGGGCGTATGGCTATGGCTACACCTTC
>TRBV7-9|TRBJ2-7|.|.
CASSAQAVGNEQYF
TGTGCCAGCAGCGCCCAGGCGGTAGGAAACGAGCAGTACTTC
>TRBV7-9|TRBJ2-5|.|TRBD2
CASSLVVGPAGETQYF
TGTGCCAGCAGCTTAGTGGTCGGCCCAGCGGGGGAGACCCAGTACTTC
>TRBV2|TRBJ2-4|.|TRBD2
CASSELLAGDLAKNIQYF
TGTGCCAGCAGTGAACTTTTAGCGGGGGATCTAGCCAAAAACATTCAGTACTTC
>TRBV25-1|TRBJ2-7|.|TRBD1
CASSEYSGGRTYEQYF
TGTGCCAGCAGTGAATACTCAGGGGGAAGGACCTACGAGCAGTACTTC
>TRBV5-1|TRBJ2-7|.|.
CASSLGRQAFSYEQYF
TGCGCCAGCAGCTTGGGGCGACAGGCCTTTTCCTACGAGCAGTACTTC
>TRBV6-5|TRBJ2-1|once|TRBD2
CASRGGLAGGYEQFF
TGTGCCAGCAGGGGTGGGCTAGCGGGAGGGTATGAGCAGTTCTTC
>TRBV5-4|TRBJ2-4|.|.
CASSPGQGIGIQYF
TGTGCCAGCAGTCCCGGGCAGGGAATAGGCATTCAGTACTTC
>TRBV25-1|TRBJ2-7|once|.
CAPISVGFPYEQYF
TGTGCCCCGATTAGCGTGGGCTTTCCCTACGAGCAGTACTTC
>TRBV30|TRBJ2-3|.|.
CAWSVLGYSTDTQYF
TGTGCCTGGAGTGTACTTGGTTACAGCACAGATACGCAGTATTTT
>TRBV5-6|TRBJ1-4|.|.
CASSLNEKLFF
TGTGCCAGCAGCCTGAATGAAAAACTGTTTTTT
>TRBV7-9|TRBJ2-7|.|.
CASRGDPYEQYF
TGTGCCAGCCGCGGGGATCCCTACGAGCAGTACTTC
>TRBV10-2|TRBJ2-1|.|TRBD2
CASSEDPGLATPNEQFF
TGCGCCAGCAGTGAAGACCCGGGACTAGCGACCCCCAATGAGCAGTTCTTC
>TRBV27|TRBJ2-5|.|.
CASSLISRETQYF
TGTGCCAGCAGTTTAATTTCAAGAGAGACCCAGTACTTC
>TRBV9|TRBJ2-7|.|.
CASSVVDSSYEQYF
TGTGCCAGCAGCGTAGTCGACAGCTCCTACGAGCAGTACTTC
>TRBV7-2|TRBJ1-6|once|.
CASSAYNSPLHF
TGTGCCAGCAGCGCCTATAATTCACCCCTCCACTTT
>TRBV6-1|TRBJ2-7|.|.
CASSEPPGLSPYEQYF
TGTGCCAGCAGTGAACCACCGGGACTGTCTCCCTACGAGCAGTACTTC
>TRBV6-6|TRBJ2-3|.|.
CASSYSGYVEDTQYF
TGTGCCAGCAGTTACTCCGGGTACGTAGAAGATACGCAGTATTTT
>TRBV27|TRBJ2-1|.|.
CASSSLDVHNEQFF
TGTGCCAGCAGCTCACTAGACGTTCACAATGAGCAGTTCTTC
>TRBV27|TRBJ2-2|many|TRBD1
CASSWAGGNTGELFF
TGTGCCAGCAGTTGGGCAGGGGGCAACACCGGGGAGCTGTTTTTT
>TRBV5-1|TRBJ2-2|.|.
CASSQTAGGWDTGELFF
TGCGCCAGCAGCCAGACTGCTGGGGGCTGGGACACCGGGGAGCTGTTTTTT
>TRBV5-6|TRBJ2-5|.|.
CASSWDTGRGTQYF
TGTGCCAGCAGCTGGGACACCGGACGTGGGACCCAGTACTTC
>TRBV5-1|TRBJ1-2|.|.
CASSLEAVYGYTF
TGCGCCAGCAGCTTGGAGGCAGTCTATGGCTACACCTTC
>TRBV2|TRBJ2-7|once|TRBD2
CASRWDRESSGRGEQYF
TGTGCCAGCAGATGGGACCGGGAGTCTAGCGGGAGAGGCGAGCAGTACTTC
>TRBV2|TRBJ2-3|.|.
CASSDLSFTDTQYF
TGTGCCAGCAGTGATTTGAGTTTTACAGATACGCAGTATTTT
>TRBV5-4|TRBJ2-7|few|.
CASSTTYPSDEQYF
TGTGCCAGCAGCACAACCTACCCTTCGGACGAGCAGTACTTC
>TRBV28|TRBJ2-5|.|.
CASRSGIQETQYF
TGTGCCAGCCGTTCTGGGATTCAAGAGACCCAGTACTTC
>TRBV13|TRBJ1-2|few|TRBD1
CASSLDDRGVEDYGYTF
TGTGCCAGCAGCTTAGACGACAGGGGAGTAGAAGACTATGGCTACACCTTC
>TRBV13|TRBJ2-2|.|.
CASSMRRELFF
TGTGCCAGCAGCATGCGGCGGGAGCTGTTTTTT
>TRBV7-2|TRBJ2-7|.|TRBD2
CASSLGAGGSYEQYF
TGTGCCAGCAGCTTGGGAGCGGGAGGGTCCTACGAGCAGTACTTC
>TRBV7-9|TRBJ2-7|.|.
CASSPRTRSYEQYF
TGTGCCAGCAGCCCACGGACTCGATCCTACGAGCAGTACTTC
>TRBV6-6|TRBJ1-2|.|TRBD1
CASSYTLTGVDGYTF
TGTGCCAGCAGTTACACCCTTACAGGGGTGGATGGCTACACCTTC
>TRBV14|TRBJ1-2|.|.
CASSPFMTGYGYTF
TGTGCCAGCAGCCCCTTCATGACAGGCTATGGCTACACCTTC
>TRBV29-1|TRBJ1-1|.|.
CSVEDLLGFGAFF
TGCAGCGTTGAAGATCTCTTGGGTTTTGGGGCTTTCTTT
>TRBV6-1|TRBJ2-5|.|TRBD1
CASSEETGVLLETQYF
TGTGCCAGCAGTGAAGAGACAGGGGTTTTACTAGAGACCCAGTACTTC
>TRBV6-1|TRBJ2-7|.|TRBD1
CASSEIVRFTGGPPWEQYF
TGTGCCAGCAGTGAAATTGTCAGGTTTACAGGGGGCCCCCCGTGGGAGCAGTACTTC
>TRBV4-3|TRBJ2-7|.|.
CASSQEIANEQYF
TGCGCCAGCAGCCAAGAGATAGCCAACGAGCAGTACTTC
>TRBV19|TRBJ2-4|.|.
CASSLQTPQIASNIQYF
TGTGCCAGTAGCTTGCAGACACCTCAAATAGCCAGTAACATTCAGTACTTC
>TRBV6-6|TRBJ2-1|.|.
CASSFADSSYNEQFF
TGTGCCAGCAGTTTCGCGGACTCGTCCTACAATGAGCAGTTCTTC
>TRBV30|TRBJ2-2|.|.
CAWQGRPNTGELFF
TGTGCCTGGCAGGGACGGCCGAACACCGGGGAGCTGTTTTTT
>TRBV2|TRBJ2-5|.|.
CASDSGTDQETQYF
TGTGCCAGCGATTCGGGAACCGACCAAGAGACCCAGTACTTC
>TRBV7-2|TRBJ2-1|.|.
CASSPGRNSYNEQFF
TGTGCCAGCAGCCCCGGGCGGAACTCCTACAATGAGCAGTTCTTC